This TCR beta chain was observed in a study of blood T cell repertoires in COVID-19. For the study at large: Samples came from the United States, Italy and Spain, spanning acute and convalescent COVID-19. T cells, B-cell-depleted T cells, or PBMCs supplied cDNA or gDNA.

Original analysis: Researchers report that nucleated cell counts were estimated from reference gene primer amplification. Clones were sequenced by immunoSEQ multiplex PCR, and TCRdb holds only the in-frame ones, with some missing. The DNA gave D and trimming, while V, J and clone size come from that table. The sample carries approximately 66,000 clones, around 89% recorded once. Germline CDR1 is GTSNPN and CDR2 is SVGIG (reference sequence). The V end was cut by 4 bases, the J end by 10 bases, with 14 bases between. The CDR3 runs to 13 residues. The origin of this receptor is a human donor with active COVID-19. The donor label of this sample is uncertain. Specimen: peripheral blood. The gene calls are TRBV30 and TRBJ1-6; TRBD1 might be the D (5 bases). The CDR3 nucleotides read TGTGCCTGGACGATCAGGGTGCGGTCACCCCTCCACTTT. This encodes CAWTIRVRSPLHF.